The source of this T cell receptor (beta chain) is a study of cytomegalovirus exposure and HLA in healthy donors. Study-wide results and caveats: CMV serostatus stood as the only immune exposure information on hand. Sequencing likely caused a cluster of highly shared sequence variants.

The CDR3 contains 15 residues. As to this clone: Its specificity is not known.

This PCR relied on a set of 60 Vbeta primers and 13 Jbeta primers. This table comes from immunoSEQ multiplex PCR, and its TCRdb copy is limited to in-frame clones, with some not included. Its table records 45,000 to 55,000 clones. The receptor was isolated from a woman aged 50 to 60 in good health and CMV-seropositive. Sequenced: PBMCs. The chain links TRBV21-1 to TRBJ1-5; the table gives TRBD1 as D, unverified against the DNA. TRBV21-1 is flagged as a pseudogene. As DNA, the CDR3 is TGTGCCAGCAGCAATAGGGGGTATAGCAATCAGCCCCAGCATTTT. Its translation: CASSNRGYSNQPQHF.